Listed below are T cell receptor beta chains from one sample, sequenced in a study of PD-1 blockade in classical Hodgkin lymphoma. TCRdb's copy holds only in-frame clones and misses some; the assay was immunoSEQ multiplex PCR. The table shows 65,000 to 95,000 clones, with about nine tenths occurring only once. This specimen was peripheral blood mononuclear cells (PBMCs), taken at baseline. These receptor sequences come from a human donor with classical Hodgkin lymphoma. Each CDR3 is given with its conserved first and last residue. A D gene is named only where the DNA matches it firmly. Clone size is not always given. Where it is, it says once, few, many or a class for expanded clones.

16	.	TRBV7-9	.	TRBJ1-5	CASSSRRGISNQPQHF	TGTGCCAGCAGCAGTCGTCGAGGAATTAGCAATCAGCCCCAGCATTTT
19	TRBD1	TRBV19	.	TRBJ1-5	CASSIFSTGLMRGNQPQHF	TGTGCCAGTAGTATTTTTTCGACAGGGCTAATGAGGGGCAATCAGCCCCAGCATTTT
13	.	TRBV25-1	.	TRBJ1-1	CASSANRGTEAFF	TGTGCCAGCAGTGCCAACCGAGGGACTGAAGCTTTCTTT
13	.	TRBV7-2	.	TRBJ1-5	CASSPSPNQPQHF	TGTGCCAGCAGCCCCTCCCCTAATCAGCCCCAGCATTTT
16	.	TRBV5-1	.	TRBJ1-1	CASSSTAQGINTEAFF	TGCGCCAGCAGCTCCACCGCACAGGGTATCAACACTGAAGCTTTCTTT
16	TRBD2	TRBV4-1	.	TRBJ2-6	CASSQEGLGLPNVLTF	TGCGCCAGCAGCCAAGAGGGACTAGGCCTCCCCAACGTCCTGACTTTC
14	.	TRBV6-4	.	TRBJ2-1	CASRVPPREHEQFF	TGTGCCAGCAGGGTCCCCCCGCGGGAACATGAGCAGTTCTTC
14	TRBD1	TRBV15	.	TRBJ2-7	CATSSGTGEYEQYF	TGTGCCACCAGCAGCGGGACAGGGGAGTACGAGCAGTACTTC
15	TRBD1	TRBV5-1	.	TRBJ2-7	CASSVLGTGPFEQYF	TGCGCCAGCAGCGTCTTAGGGACAGGGCCTTTCGAGCAGTACTTC
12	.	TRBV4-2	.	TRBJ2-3	CASSLGGDTQYF	TGTGCCAGCAGCCTGGGGGGAGATACGCAGTATTTT
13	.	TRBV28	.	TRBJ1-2	CASRVRDPYGYTF	TGTGCCAGCAGGGTCAGGGACCCTTATGGCTACACCTTC
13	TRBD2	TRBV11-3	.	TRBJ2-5	CASSSRGEETQYF	TGTGCCAGCAGCTCCCGGGGGGAAGAGACCCAGTACTTC
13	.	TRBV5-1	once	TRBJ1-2	CASSYEEPYGYTF	TGCGCCAGCAGCTATGAGGAGCCCTATGGCTACACCTTC
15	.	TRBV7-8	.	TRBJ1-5	CASSLESGGGQPQHF	TGTGCCAGCAGCTTAGAATCTGGGGGAGGACAGCCCCAGCATTTT
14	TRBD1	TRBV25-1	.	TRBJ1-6	CASSQGQSNSPLHF	TGTGCCAGCAGTCAGGGACAGAGTAATTCACCCCTCCACTTT
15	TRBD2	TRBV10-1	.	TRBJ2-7	CASSSSGRAAYEQYF	TGCGCCAGCAGTTCTAGCGGGAGGGCCGCGTACGAGCAGTACTTC
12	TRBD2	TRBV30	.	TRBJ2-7	CAWSVLGLGQYF	TGTGCCTGGAGTGTACTCGGACTAGGACAGTACTTC
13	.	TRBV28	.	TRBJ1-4	CASSWTVGEKLFF	TGTGCCAGCAGTTGGACGGTGGGTGAAAAACTGTTTTTT
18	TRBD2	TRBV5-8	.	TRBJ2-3	CASSLVTLAGSSTDTQYF	TGTGCCAGCAGCTTGGTAACGCTAGCGGGATCCTCCACAGATACGCAGTATTTT
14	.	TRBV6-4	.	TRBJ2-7	CASSDSQGVYEQYF	TGTGCCAGCAGTGACTCGCAGGGAGTCTACGAGCAGTACTTC
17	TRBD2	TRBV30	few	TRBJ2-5	CAWRDTSGRSPRETQYF	TGTGCCTGGAGGGATACTAGCGGGAGATCTCCTCGGGAGACCCAGTACTTC
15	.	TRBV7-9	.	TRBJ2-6	CASSLRTSGANVLTF	TGTGCCAGCAGCCTCCGGACCTCTGGGGCCAACGTCCTGACTTTC
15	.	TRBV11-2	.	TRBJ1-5	CASSSRQDRNQPQHF	TGTGCCAGCAGCTCCCGGCAGGATCGAAATCAGCCCCAGCATTTT